The rows below give T cell receptor beta chains drawn from one sample of a study of blood T cell repertoires in COVID-19. Sequencing used immunoSEQ multiplex PCR; TCRdb keeps in-frame clones, though not all of them. The data show 270,000 or so clones, roughly 80% seen once. What was sequenced was PBMCs or T cells enriched from blood (not recorded which). The receptors were gathered from a man in his fifties who had recovered from COVID-19. CDR3s include the opening cysteine and the closing phenylalanine or tryptophan. D genes are given only for firm matches. Size is stated for part of the rows, as once, few or many counts, or as a class when the clone is expanded.

TRBD2,TRBJ2-7,TRBV9,.,CASSVDAAGGFYEQYF,TGTGCCAGCAGCGTAGACGCAGCGGGAGGGTTCTACGAGCAGTACTTC
TRBD1,TRBJ2-5,TRBV28,once,CASVPGQGFGETQYF,TGTGCCAGCGTCCCGGGACAGGGATTTGGAGAGACCCAGTACTTC
TRBD1,TRBJ1-1,TRBV4-1,.,CASSLRQGMNTEAFF,TGCGCCAGCAGCCTCCGACAGGGTATGAACACTGAAGCTTTCTTT
TRBD1,TRBJ1-4,TRBV6-5,.,CASRSTGVGQLFF,TGTGCCAGCAGGTCGACAGGGGTCGGTCAACTGTTTTTT
TRBD2,TRBJ2-3,TRBV5-6,.,CASSLREGLTDTQYF,TGTGCCAGCAGCTTGCGGGAGGGGTTAACAGATACGCAGTATTTT
TRBD1,TRBJ1-1,TRBV5-4,.,CASSLSDRAEAFF,TGTGCCAGCAGCTTATCCGACAGGGCTGAAGCTTTCTTT
TRBD2,TRBJ2-1,TRBV19,few,CASTLAGGLSYNEQFF,TGTGCCAGTACTCTAGCGGGAGGCCTCTCCTACAATGAGCAGTTCTTC
.,TRBJ2-1,TRBV30,.,CAWTSGPRYNEQFF,TGTGCCTGGACCTCGGGTCCTAGGTACAATGAGCAGTTCTTC
TRBD1,TRBJ1-5,TRBV9,once,CASSVAPGTGDQPQHF,TGTGCCAGCAGCGTAGCGCCCGGGACAGGGGATCAGCCCCAGCATTTT
TRBD1,TRBJ1-2,TRBV4-2,.,CASSQERGRVEEGYTF,TGTGCCAGCAGCCAAGAGAGGGGGCGAGTTGAAGAGGGCTACACCTTC
TRBD2,TRBJ2-3,TRBV5-4,.,CASSLELAASTDTQYF,TGTGCCAGCAGCTTGGAACTAGCGGCTAGCACAGATACGCAGTATTTT
.,TRBJ1-1,TRBV5-1,.,CASSLTAPRDTEAFF,TGCGCCAGCAGCTTGACGGCCCCCCGGGACACTGAAGCTTTCTTT
.,TRBJ2-7,TRBV19,.,CATTNSGGPLGEQYF,TGTGCCACCACCAACTCCGGGGGACCACTCGGCGAGCAGTACTTC
.,TRBJ1-2,TRBV7-2,.,CASSLGTVGGGYTF,TGTGCCAGCAGCTTAGGGACAGTTGGGGGCGGCTACACCTTC
TRBD1,TRBJ1-2,TRBV25-1,.,CATGQGGDYTF,TGTGCCACCGGACAGGGGGGGGACTACACCTTC
TRBD2,TRBJ2-7,TRBV11-2,many,CASRPMGGNEQYF,TGTGCCAGCAGACCCATGGGGGGGAACGAGCAGTACTTC
TRBD2,TRBJ2-7,TRBV24-1,.,CATQDTSGRSNEQYF,TGTGCCACCCAGGATACTAGCGGGAGATCGAACGAGCAGTACTTC
.,TRBJ1-6,TRBV18,.,CASSPGQGTNSPLHF,TGTGCCAGCTCACCAGGGCAGGGTACGAATTCACCCCTCCACTTT
.,TRBJ1-1,TRBV6-5,.,CASSQASGRTEAFF,TGTGCCAGCAGTCAGGCCTCAGGTAGGACTGAAGCTTTCTTT
.,TRBJ2-5,TRBV19,once,CASMRGRGGQETQYF,TGTGCCTCTATGAGGGGGAGGGGTGGCCAAGAGACCCAGTACTTC
TRBD2,TRBJ2-7,TRBV19,.,CASSPGLAGVGEQYF,TGTGCCAGTAGTCCGGGACTAGCGGGAGTGGGAGAGCAGTACTTC
TRBD2,TRBJ2-1,TRBV19,.,CATAGINEQFF,TGTGCCACAGCGGGGATCAATGAGCAGTTCTTC
.,TRBJ2-5,TRBV5-5,.,CASSSQGAGGTRPYF,TGTGCCAGCAGCTCCCAGGGGGCGGGGGGGACCCGCCCGTACTTC
.,TRBJ1-2,TRBV2,.,CASSGLTKTGGYTF,TGTGCCAGCAGTGGTCTCACAAAGACGGGTGGCTACACCTTC
TRBD1,TRBJ1-2,TRBV2,.,CAGTGEALSGYTF,TGTGCCGGAACAGGGGAAGCTCTAAGTGGCTACACCTTC
.,TRBJ2-5,TRBV19,.,CASSLVSSQSGETQYF,TGTGCCAGTAGTCTGGTGTCTAGCCAGTCGGGGGAGACCCAGTACTTC
.,TRBJ2-7,TRBV14,few,CASSQDRVDLYRVNYEQYF,TGTGCCAGCAGCCAAGATCGGGTCGATTTGTACAGGGTCAACTACGAGCAGTACTTC
TRBD2,TRBJ2-5,TRBV5-4,.,CASSPRLAGGQETQYF,TGTGCCAGCAGCCCTAGACTAGCGGGGGGCCAAGAGACCCAGTACTTC
.,TRBJ1-3,TRBV7-6,.,CASSLANVNLGSGNTIYF,TGTGCCAGCAGCTTAGCAAACGTTAACCTAGGTTCTGGAAACACCATATATTTT
.,TRBJ2-7,TRBV2,once,CASSDSYEQYF,TGTGCCAGCAGTGACAGCTACGAGCAGTACTTC
TRBD1,TRBJ1-4,TRBV5-1,few,CASSQQGANEKLFF,TGCGCCAGCAGCCAGCAGGGGGCAAATGAAAAACTGTTTTTT
TRBD1,TRBJ2-5,TRBV5-1,few,CASGATGAPETQYF,TGCGCCAGCGGGGCGACAGGGGCGCCGGAGACCCAGTACTTC
.,TRBJ1-1,TRBV11-3,.,CASSLVAGGNTEAFF,TGTGCCAGCAGCTTAGTCGCAGGTGGGAACACTGAAGCTTTCTTT
.,TRBJ2-3,TRBV12-3/TRBV12-4,.,CASGGVGATTQYF,TGTGCCAGCGGGGGGGTGGGGGCCACCACGCAGTATTTT
.,TRBJ2-1,TRBV6-5,.,CASSNPGESYEQFF,TGTGCCAGCAGTAACCCGGGAGAATCGTATGAGCAGTTCTTC
TRBD1,TRBJ2-2,TRBV30,.,CAWSVVALTGIGELFF,TGTGCCTGGAGTGTAGTTGCCTTGACAGGGATCGGGGAGCTGTTTTTT
.,TRBJ2-3,TRBV7-9,.,CASSSGTDTQYF,TGTGCCAGCAGCTCGGGGACAGATACGCAGTATTTT
TRBD1,TRBJ1-6,TRBV19,.,CASSSRDRASPLHF,TGTGCCAGTAGTTCCCGGGACAGGGCTTCACCCCTCCACTTT
.,TRBJ2-7,TRBV19,.,CATGAGRIYEQYF,TGTGCCACTGGGGCGGGAAGAATCTACGAGCAGTACTTC
.,TRBJ1-1,TRBV4-1,once,CASSRIGRNTEAFF,TGCGCCAGCAGCCGAATCGGGAGGAACACTGAAGCTTTCTTT
.,TRBJ1-6,TRBV2,.,CASSSSGGRGSSYNSPLHF,TGTGCCAGCTCCTCTTCGGGCGGAAGGGGGAGCTCCTATAATTCACCCCTCCACTTT
.,TRBJ1-1,TRBV7-3,.,CASSDREGRTEAFF,TGTGCCAGCAGCGACCGAGAGGGGAGGACTGAAGCTTTCTTT
.,TRBJ1-1,TRBV19,.,CASSIGAVPSTEAFF,TGTGCCAGTAGTATTGGAGCTGTCCCAAGCACTGAAGCTTTCTTT
TRBD2,TRBJ2-7,TRBV28,.,CASIAAGSSYEQYF,TGTGCCAGCATCGCAGCGGGGTCCTCCTACGAGCAGTACTTC
.,TRBJ1-2,TRBV29-1,few,CSVPGAVYGYTF,TGCAGCGTCCCCGGCGCGGTCTATGGCTACACCTTC
TRBD1,TRBJ1-2,TRBV20-1,.,CSASAGTGGGYTF,TGCAGTGCTAGTGCCGGGACAGGAGGTGGCTACACCTTC
.,TRBJ2-7,TRBV9,.,CASSVGRFSYEQYF,TGTGCCAGCAGCGTGGGGAGGTTTTCCTACGAGCAGTACTTC
.,TRBJ1-5,TRBV7-2,.,CASSWGGNQPQHF,TGTGCCAGCAGCTGGGGGGGAAATCAGCCCCAGCATTTT